One sample yielded the 29 T cell receptor beta chains listed below, sequenced in a study of Ad26.COV2.S vaccination and SARS-CoV-2 variants. Profiling relied on immunoSEQ multiplex PCR, and the TCRdb table lists in-frame clones only, not all of them. There are some 460,000 clones in the sample; roughly nine tenths occur only once, and roughly 1.7% lies in the top ten. The sample's treatment: some 19 received Ad26.COV2.S at low or high dose, single or two shots; roughly five received placebo; per-sample allocation not given. Repertoires come from day 63 after the first vaccine or placebo injection. Sequenced here: peripheral blood, sampled in a trial of Ad26.COV2.S vaccine versus placebo. The receptors originated from a person between 18 and 60 years old who received the Ad26.COV2.S COVID-19 vaccine or a placebo.

This chain uses TRBV9 with TRBJ2-3, with 7 bases that match TRBD2. This CDR3 is built from 16 residues. Per germline, CDR1 SGDLS and CDR2 YYNGEE. J was trimmed by 0 bases and V by 4 bases; bases with no gene match: 8. The CDR3 loop reads CASSSYRSGSTDTQYF. The DNA for the CDR3 is TGTGCCAGCAGCTCCTATCGTAGCGGGAGCACAGATACGCAGTATTTT.

The chain joins TRBV7-2 to TRBJ1-5; no clear D gene. The CDR3 loop spans 17 amino acids. V was pared by 1 base and J by 5 bases, with 18 bases between. In germline, CDR1 is SGHTA, CDR2 FQGNSA. In DNA form, the CDR3 reads TGTGCCAGCAGCTTAGTACCCATAGGACTCGAGGATCAGCCCCAGCATTTT. This codes for CASSLVPIGLEDQPQHF.

V gene TRBV7-9 combines with J gene TRBJ2-7; tentatively, D is TRBD1 (6 bases). Germline V gene sequence: CDR1 SEHNR, CDR2 FQNEAQ (reference sequence). The CDR3 has 13 amino acids. V was clipped by 4 bases and J by 2 bases, with 9 bases between them. The CDR3, as DNA: TGTGCCAGCAGCTCGGGACATACCTACGAGCAGTACTTC. Translated, it gives CASSSGHTYEQYF. The full variable domain, rest sourced from reference TRBV7-9 and TRBJ2-7, is DTGVSQNPRHKITKRGQNVTFRCDPISEHNRLYWYRQTLGQGPEFLTYFQNEAQLEKSRLLSDRFSAERPKGSFSTLEIQRTEQGDSAMYLCASSSGHTYEQYFGPGTRLTVT.

The chain combines TRBV9 with TRBJ2-7, with D possibly being TRBD2 (5 bases). Germline V CDR1 and CDR2: SGDLS, YYNGEE. Between the trimmed V and J ends, which lost 4 bases and 1 base, there was a span of 12 bases. The CDR3 has 14 residues. CDR3 sequence (DNA): TGTGCCAGCAGCCCAGCGGCGGATTCCTACGAGCAGTACTTC. It is translated as CASSPAADSYEQYF.

The chain combines TRBV29-1 with TRBJ1-2; 9 bases agree with TRBD1. The CDR3 sequence is 13 residues long. Trimming at V came to 7 bases and at J to 7 bases, leaving 10 bases not matched to a gene. CDR1 and CDR2 from the germline V gene are SQVTM and ANQGSEA. The CDR3 nucleotides read TGCAGCGCCGAACCCACAGGGGGCTCTGGCTACACCTTC. Its protein is CSAEPTGGSGYTF. The whole variable domain, filled in from reference TRBV29-1 and TRBJ1-2, reads SAVISQKPSRDICQRGTSLTIQCQVDSQVTMMFWYRQQPGQSLTLIATANQGSEATYESGFVIDKFPISRPNLTFSTLTVSNMSPEDSSIYLCSAEPTGGSGYTFGSGTRLTVV.

The chain recombines TRBV14 with TRBJ2-3; TRBD2 aligns across 7 bases. CDR1 is SGHDN and CDR2 is FVKESK in the germline V gene. The V segment lost 7 bases and the J segment 6 bases; nucleotides outside the gene matches: 7. The CDR3 sequence is 13 residues long. In DNA form, the CDR3 reads TGTGCCAGCAACCTAGGGCGGGGGGATACGCAGTATTTT. It codes for CASNLGRGDTQYF.

This chain uses TRBV11-2 with TRBJ2-5; D ambiguous. Germline CDR1 SGHAT, CDR2 FQNNGV. This CDR3 has 15 residues. V lost 1 base and J 0 bases, leaving 9 bases between the germline ends. CDR3 coding DNA: TGTGCCAGCAGCTTAGGAGCTAGGTACCAAGAGACCCAGTACTTC. This translates into CASSLGARYQETQYF.

The genes are TRBV5-6 and TRBJ2-6; D uncertain. CDR3 length equals 16 residues. Germline V gene lookup returns CDR1 SGHDT and CDR2 YYEEEE. Trimming removed 0 bases at V and 0 bases at J, with 7 bases between. The CDR3 spells CASSLDRFSGANVLTF. CDR3 DNA: TGTGCCAGCAGCTTGGACCGGTTCTCTGGGGCCAACGTCCTGACTTTC.

The chain recombines TRBV20-1 with TRBJ2-7, with no clear D. Trimming removed 3 bases at V and 4 bases at J, with 19 bases between. This CDR3 is built from 15 residues. Germline loops: CDR1 DFQATT, CDR2 SNEGSKA (reference sequence). The CDR3, as DNA: TGCAGTGCTAGTCGGCAGGCGGCACCTTCGTACGAGCAGTACTTC. Translating it yields CSASRQAAPSYEQYF.

V is TRBV7-6 and J is TRBJ2-7; D remains ambiguous. The CDR3 loop spans 14 amino acids. CDR1 and CDR2 from the germline V gene are SGHVS and FNYEAQ. Between the trimmed V and J ends, which lost 5 bases and 3 bases, there was a span of 14 bases. CDR3 nucleotide sequence: TGTGCCAGCAGCGAACGGCCGGATGGCTACGAGCAGTACTTC. As protein: CASSERPDGYEQYF.

The V call is TRBV6-2 or TRBV6-3, the J call TRBJ1-1; 9 nucleotides align to TRBD1. Germline values: CDR1 MNHEY, CDR2 SVGEGT. The CDR3 covers 15 residues. J lost 4 bases, V lost 6 bases, and 9 bases had no gene match. CDR3 in DNA: TGTGCCAGCAGCCCATTGAGACAGGGGGGCACTGAAGCTTTCTTT. It specifies CASSPLRQGGTEAFF.

The DNA of the CDR3 is TGTGCCAGCAGTTATAGCGGGAGGGTCACCGGGGAGCTGTTTTTT. As protein: CASSYSGRVTGELFF. The V and J genes are TRBV6-2 or TRBV6-3 and TRBJ2-2; 11 bases are shared with TRBD2. The CDR3 is made up of 15 amino acids. Per germline, CDR1 MNHEY and CDR2 SVGEGT. J lost 4 bases, V lost 3 bases, and 1 base had no gene match.

The genes are TRBV28 and TRBJ2-1, with D perhaps given as TRBD1 or TRBD2 (5 bases each). With 4 bases removed from V and 0 bases from J, the gap between germline ends came to 19 bases. Germline CDR1 is MDHEN and CDR2 is SYDVKM. The CDR3 runs 18 residues. CDR3 nucleotides: TGTGCCAGCAGTTGGCCGCCGGGACGCTTGAGCTCCTACAATGAGCAGTTCTTC. Amino acid sequence: CASSWPPGRLSSYNEQFF. The full variable domain, rest sourced from reference TRBV28 and TRBJ2-1, is DVKVTQSSRYLVKRTGEKVFLECVQDMDHENMFWYRQDPGLGLRLIYFSYDVKMKEKGDIPEGYSVSREKKERFSLILESASTNQTSMYLCASSWPPGRLSSYNEQFFGPGTRLTVL.

The CDR3 loop is CATAEGPGVKPQHF. The CDR3 DNA sequence: TGTGCCACAGCAGAGGGGCCAGGTGTAAAGCCCCAGCATTTT. The V and J genes are TRBV6-4 and TRBJ1-5; possibly TRBD1 for D (5 bases). V shed 10 bases and J shed 8 bases, with 21 bases lying between them. This CDR3 comprises 14 residues. CDR1 and CDR2 from the germline V gene are MRHNA and SNTAGT.

This chain uses TRBV4-3 with TRBJ1-1; no clear D gene. V gave up 0 bases and J gave up 3 bases, with 5 bases separating them. There are 13 residues in the CDR3. The V gene's germline CDR1 is LGHNA and CDR2 YSLEER. CDR3 sequence (DNA): TGCGCCAGCAGCCAAGAGGGATACACTGAAGCTTTCTTT. Protein sequence: CASSQEGYTEAFF.

The chain couples TRBV18 to TRBJ2-7; D is unresolved. Germline CDR1 KGHSH, CDR2 LQKENI. This CDR3 has 14 residues. The germline V and J ends were trimmed by 6 bases and 2 bases, with 14 bases remaining between them. CDR3 protein: CASSVRDRTYEQYF. The DNA for the CDR3 is TGTGCCAGCTCGGTCCGTGACCGTACCTACGAGCAGTACTTC.

This clone was observed a handful of times. This chain's CDR3 is CASSLLSGTPTDTQYF. In DNA, the CDR3 is TGTGCCAGCAGCTTACTTAGCGGGACCCCCACAGATACGCAGTATTTT. This chain joins TRBV7-9 and TRBJ2-3; 8 bases agree with TRBD2. CDR1 SEHNR and CDR2 FQNEAQ come from the germline V gene (reference sequence). V lost 2 bases and J lost 2; bases outside the gene matches: 6. There are 16 residues in the CDR3. The variable domain in full, completed from reference TRBV7-9 and TRBJ2-3, reads DTGVSQNPRHKITKRGQNVTFRCDPISEHNRLYWYRQTLGQGPEFLTYFQNEAQLEKSRLLSDRFSAERPKGSFSTLEIQRTEQGDSAMYLCASSLLSGTPTDTQYFGPGTRLTVL.

V usage is TRBV6-1 and J usage is TRBJ1-2; TRBD1 might be the D (6 bases). Germline V gives CDR1 MNHNS, CDR2 SASEGT. The V gene lost 4 bases and the J gene lost 1 base, with 19 bases spanning the gap. This CDR3 spans 17 amino acids. This CDR3 reads CASSGDTFPFINYGYTF. As DNA, the CDR3 is TGTGCCAGCAGTGGGGACACTTTCCCCTTTATTAACTATGGCTACACCTTC.

This chain joins TRBV7-3 and TRBJ2-1; D perhaps matches TRBD2 (7 bases). Per the germline V gene, CDR1 is SGHTA and CDR2 is FQGTGA. Trimming removed 3 bases from V and 0 bases from J, with 18 bases in between. The CDR3 has 18 amino acids. The CDR3 bases are TGTGCCAGCAGCTTTACGGGGGGCAGCGTTAGCTCCTACAATGAGCAGTTCTTC. It specifies CASSFTGGSVSSYNEQFF.

This clone was counted a single time. V and J are TRBV28 and TRBJ2-7; weak D call: TRBD2 (5 bases). Germline CDR1 MDHEN, CDR2 SYDVKM. With 7 bases removed from V and 1 base from J, the gap between germline ends came to 11 bases. The CDR3 consists of 13 residues. The CDR3 nucleotides read TGTGCCAGCACCCCCGGGAATTCCTACGAGCAGTACTTC. Translation: CASTPGNSYEQYF.

The CDR3: CASSQKKHSSVPTVPFF. The CDR3 nucleotides read TGCGCCAGCAGCCAAAAAAAACATAGCTCTGTTCCGACCGTCCCGTTCTTC. V gene TRBV4-1 combines with J gene TRBJ2-1; D is unresolved. In germline, CDR1 is MGHRA, CDR2 YSYEKL. V lost 2 bases, J lost 15 bases, and 29 bases lay in between. This CDR3 region has 17 residues.

The chain uses TRBV6-2 or TRBV6-3 and TRBJ1-2; 9 nucleotides agree with TRBD1. The J segment lost 0 bases and the V segment lost 1 base, leaving 12 bases of the junction unmatched. This CDR3 is 19 amino acids long. Germline values: CDR1 MNHEY, CDR2 SVGEGT. The CDR3 is CASSYLVQDRGSTNYGYTF. CDR3 bases: TGTGCCAGCAGTTACTTGGTCCAGGACAGGGGTTCTACTAACTATGGCTACACCTTC.

The J gene is TRBJ1-6, the V gene TRBV3-1 (or the pseudogene TRBV3-2); 7 bases fit TRBD1. The CDR3 is made up of 17 amino acids. The germline V gene has CDR1 LGHDT and CDR2 YNNKEL (reference sequence). V shed 2 bases, J shed 7 bases, and the junction held 11 bases outside the gene matches. The CDR3 is CASSQPGRGGRNSPLHF. DNA for the CDR3: TGTGCCAGCAGCCAACCCGGCAGGGGGGGTAGGAATTCACCCCTCCACTTT.

This clone is a singleton in its sample. This chain connects TRBV15 to TRBJ2-3; D remains ambiguous. V was cut by 1 base and J by 0 bases, with 5 bases left in between. Germline V CDR1 and CDR2: LNHNV, YYDKDF (reference sequence). The CDR3 extends over 14 amino acids. CDR3 region: CATSRVGSTDTQYF. The CDR3 coding sequence is TGTGCCACCAGCAGAGTTGGTAGCACAGATACGCAGTATTTT.

The V and J genes are TRBV4-1 and TRBJ2-7; 9 bases align to TRBD2. V lost 0 bases to trimming and J lost 7 bases; unmatched junction nucleotides: 4. CDR3 length equals 14 residues. Germline-derived CDR1 and CDR2 are MGHRA and YSYEKL. CDR3 sequence: CASSQESSGEEQYF. CDR3 nucleotide sequence: TGCGCCAGCAGCCAAGAGTCTAGCGGGGAAGAGCAGTACTTC.

The chain recombines TRBV19 with TRBJ2-1; TRBD1 matches at 7 bases. This CDR3 contains 13 residues. The ends lost 6 bases at V and 4 bases at J; junction bases unmatched: 3. The V gene's germline CDR1 is LNHDA and CDR2 SQIVND (reference sequence). Here the CDR3 DNA reads TGTGCCAGTAGCACAGGGGATTACAATGAGCAGTTCTTC. It codes for CASSTGDYNEQFF.

As regards this clone: This CDR3 is also generated by other DNA sequences in the sample. V gene TRBV6-2 or TRBV6-3 combines with J gene TRBJ2-1; perhaps TRBD1 as D (5 bases). Trimming took off 0 bases at V and 3 bases at J, with 6 bases between the two ends. The CDR3 covers 14 residues. Germline V lookup: CDR1 MNHEY, CDR2 SVGEGT. The DNA of the CDR3 is TGTGCCAGCAGTTACTCGGGGCACTACAATGAGCAGTTCTTC. Its protein product is CASSYSGHYNEQFF.

The CDR3 sequence: CASSQTGGNNQPQHF. The DNA of the CDR3 is TGCGCCAGCAGCCAGACAGGGGGCAACAATCAGCCCCAGCATTTT. The rearrangement joins TRBV4-1 to TRBJ1-5; 10 bases fit TRBD1. The germline V gene encodes CDR1 MGHRA and CDR2 YSYEKL. Trimming took 3 bases from V and 3 from J; bases not matched to a gene: 2. The CDR3 covers 15 residues.

This sequence joins TRBV7-9 and TRBJ2-2; perhaps D is TRBD1 or TRBD2 (5 bases each). This CDR3 region has 16 residues. The V end lost 5 bases, the J end lost 6 bases, and 19 bases lay between the germline ends. From germline, CDR1 is SEHNR and CDR2 FQNEAQ (reference sequence). The DNA for the CDR3 is TGTGCCAGCAGCCATATTTTGGGGACCCCCTCCGGGGAGCTGTTTTTT. Translating it yields CASSHILGTPSGELFF.